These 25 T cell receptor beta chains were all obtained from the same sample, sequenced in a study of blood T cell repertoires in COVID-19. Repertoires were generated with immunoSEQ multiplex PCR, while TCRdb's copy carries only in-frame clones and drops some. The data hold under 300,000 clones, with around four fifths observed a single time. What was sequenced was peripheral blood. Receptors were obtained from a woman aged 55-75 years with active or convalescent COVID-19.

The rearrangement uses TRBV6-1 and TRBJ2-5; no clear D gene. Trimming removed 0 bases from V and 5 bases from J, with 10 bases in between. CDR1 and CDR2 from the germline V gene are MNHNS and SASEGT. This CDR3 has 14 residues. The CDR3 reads CASSEAPSTETQYF. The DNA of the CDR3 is TGTGCCAGCAGTGAAGCGCCATCTACGGAGACCCAGTACTTC.

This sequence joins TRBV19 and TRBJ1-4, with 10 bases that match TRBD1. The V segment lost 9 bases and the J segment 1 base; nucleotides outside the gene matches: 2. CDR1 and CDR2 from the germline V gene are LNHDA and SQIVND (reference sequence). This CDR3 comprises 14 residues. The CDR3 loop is CASRDRGTNEKLFF. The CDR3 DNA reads TGTGCCAGCCGGGACAGGGGAACTAATGAAAAACTGTTTTTT.

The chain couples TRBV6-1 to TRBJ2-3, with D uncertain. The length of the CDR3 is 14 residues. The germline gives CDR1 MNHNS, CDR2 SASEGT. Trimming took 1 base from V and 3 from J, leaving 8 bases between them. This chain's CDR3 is CASSEVQTTDTQYF. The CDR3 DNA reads TGTGCCAGCAGTGAAGTTCAGACAACAGATACGCAGTATTTT.

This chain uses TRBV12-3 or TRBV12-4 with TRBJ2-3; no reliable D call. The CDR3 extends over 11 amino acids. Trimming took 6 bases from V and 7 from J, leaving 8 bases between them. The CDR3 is CASSLSNTQYF. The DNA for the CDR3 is TGTGCCAGCAGCCTTAGCAATACGCAGTATTTT.

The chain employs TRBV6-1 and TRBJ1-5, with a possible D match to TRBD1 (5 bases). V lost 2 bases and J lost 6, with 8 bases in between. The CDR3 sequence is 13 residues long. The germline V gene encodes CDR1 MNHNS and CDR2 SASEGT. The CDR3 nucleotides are TGTGCCAGCAGTGAACAGGGTGCTCAGCCCCAGCATTTT. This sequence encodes CASSEQGAQPQHF.

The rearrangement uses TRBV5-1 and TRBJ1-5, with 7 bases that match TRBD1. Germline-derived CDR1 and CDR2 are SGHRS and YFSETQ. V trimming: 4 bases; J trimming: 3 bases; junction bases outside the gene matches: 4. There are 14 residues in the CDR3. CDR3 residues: CASSPTGNNQPQHF. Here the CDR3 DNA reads TGCGCCAGCAGCCCGACAGGGAACAATCAGCCCCAGCATTTT.

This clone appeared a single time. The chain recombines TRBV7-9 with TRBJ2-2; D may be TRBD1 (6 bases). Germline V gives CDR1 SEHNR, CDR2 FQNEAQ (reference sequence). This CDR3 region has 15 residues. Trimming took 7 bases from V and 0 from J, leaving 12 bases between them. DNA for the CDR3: TGTGCCAGCAACCCTCGACAGGCGAACACCGGGGAGCTGTTTTTT. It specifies CASNPRQANTGELFF.

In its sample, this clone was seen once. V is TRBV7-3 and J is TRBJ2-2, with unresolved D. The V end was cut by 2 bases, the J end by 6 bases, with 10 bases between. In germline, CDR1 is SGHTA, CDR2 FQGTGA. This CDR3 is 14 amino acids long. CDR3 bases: TGTGCCAGCAGCTTAGGCTCCAGGCCCGGGGAGCTGTTTTTT. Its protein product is CASSLGSRPGELFF.

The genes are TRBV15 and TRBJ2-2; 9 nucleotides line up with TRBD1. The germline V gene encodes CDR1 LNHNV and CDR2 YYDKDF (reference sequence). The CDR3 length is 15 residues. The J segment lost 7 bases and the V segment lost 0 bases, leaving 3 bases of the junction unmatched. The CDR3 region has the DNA TGTGCCACCAGCAGAGAACAGGGGGCTGTCGGGGAGCTGTTTTTT. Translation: CATSREQGAVGELFF.

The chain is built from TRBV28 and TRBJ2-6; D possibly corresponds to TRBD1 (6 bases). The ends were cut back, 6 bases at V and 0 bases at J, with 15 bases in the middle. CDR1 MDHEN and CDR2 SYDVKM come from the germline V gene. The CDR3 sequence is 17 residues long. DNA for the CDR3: TGTGCCAGCAGCGAAGCCGGGACACGCTCTGGGGCCAACGTCCTGACTTTC. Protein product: CASSEAGTRSGANVLTF.

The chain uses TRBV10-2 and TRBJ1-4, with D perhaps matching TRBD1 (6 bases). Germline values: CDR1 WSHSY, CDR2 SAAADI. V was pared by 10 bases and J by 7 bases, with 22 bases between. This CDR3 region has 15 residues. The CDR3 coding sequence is TGCGCCACCAAGGAGAACAGGGTAATCAGTGAAAAACTGTTTTTT. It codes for CATKENRVISEKLFF.

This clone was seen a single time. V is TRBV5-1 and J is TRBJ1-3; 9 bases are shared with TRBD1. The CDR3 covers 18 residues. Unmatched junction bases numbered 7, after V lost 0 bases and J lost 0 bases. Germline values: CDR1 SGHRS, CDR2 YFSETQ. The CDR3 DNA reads TGCGCCAGCAGCTTGGCCCTGACAGGGGGTAGCTCTGGAAACACCATATATTTT. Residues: CASSLALTGGSSGNTIYF.

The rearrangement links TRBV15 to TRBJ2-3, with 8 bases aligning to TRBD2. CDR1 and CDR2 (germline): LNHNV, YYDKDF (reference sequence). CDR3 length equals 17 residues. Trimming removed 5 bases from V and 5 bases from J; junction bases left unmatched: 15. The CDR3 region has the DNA TGTGCCACCAGCTCCCGGGTTGAGGCGGGAGGTATAGATACGCAGTATTTT. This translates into CATSSRVEAGGIDTQYF.

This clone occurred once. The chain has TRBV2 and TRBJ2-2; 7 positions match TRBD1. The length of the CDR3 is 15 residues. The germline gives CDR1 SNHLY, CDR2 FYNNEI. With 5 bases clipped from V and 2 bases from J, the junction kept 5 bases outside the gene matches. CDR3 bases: TGTGCCAGCAGTAGGGACAGCCCTAACACCGGGGAGCTGTTTTTT. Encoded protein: CASSRDSPNTGELFF.

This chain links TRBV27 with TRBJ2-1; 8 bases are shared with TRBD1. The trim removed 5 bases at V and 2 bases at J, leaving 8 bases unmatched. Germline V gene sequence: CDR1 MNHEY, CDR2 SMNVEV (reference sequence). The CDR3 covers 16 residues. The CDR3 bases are TGTGCCAGCAGTACCTCCGGGACAGGAGCCTACAATGAGCAGTTCTTC. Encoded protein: CASSTSGTGAYNEQFF.

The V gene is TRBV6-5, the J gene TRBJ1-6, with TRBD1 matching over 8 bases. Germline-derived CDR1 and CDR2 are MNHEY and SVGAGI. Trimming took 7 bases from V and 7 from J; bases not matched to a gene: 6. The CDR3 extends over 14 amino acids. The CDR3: CASTGTGGNSPLHF. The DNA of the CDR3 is TGTGCCAGCACGGGAACAGGGGGAAATTCACCCCTCCACTTT.

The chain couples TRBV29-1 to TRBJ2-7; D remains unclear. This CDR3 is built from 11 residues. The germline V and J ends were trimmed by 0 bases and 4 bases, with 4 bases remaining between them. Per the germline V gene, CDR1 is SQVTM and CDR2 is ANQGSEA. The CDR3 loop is CSVEDRYEQYF. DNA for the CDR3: TGCAGCGTTGAAGATCGTTACGAGCAGTACTTC.

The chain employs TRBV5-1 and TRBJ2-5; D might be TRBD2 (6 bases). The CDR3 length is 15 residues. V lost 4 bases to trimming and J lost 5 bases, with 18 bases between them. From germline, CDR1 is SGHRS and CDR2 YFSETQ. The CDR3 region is CASSPGTQTRETQYF. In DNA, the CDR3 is TGCGCCAGCAGCCCGGGGACTCAAACCCGGGAGACCCAGTACTTC.

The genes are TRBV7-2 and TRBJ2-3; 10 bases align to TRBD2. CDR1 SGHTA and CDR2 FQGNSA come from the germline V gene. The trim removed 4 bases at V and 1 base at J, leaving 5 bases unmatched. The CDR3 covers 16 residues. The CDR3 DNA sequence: TGTGCCAGCAGCTCGAATCTAGCGGGGGGCACAGATACGCAGTATTTT. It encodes CASSSNLAGGTDTQYF.

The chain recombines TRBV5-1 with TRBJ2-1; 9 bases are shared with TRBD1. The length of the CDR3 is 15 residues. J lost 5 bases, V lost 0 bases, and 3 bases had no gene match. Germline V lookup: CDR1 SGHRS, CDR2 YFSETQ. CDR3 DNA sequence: TGCGCCAGCAGCTTGGCAGGACAGGGGAACAATGAGCAGTTCTTC. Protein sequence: CASSLAGQGNNEQFF.

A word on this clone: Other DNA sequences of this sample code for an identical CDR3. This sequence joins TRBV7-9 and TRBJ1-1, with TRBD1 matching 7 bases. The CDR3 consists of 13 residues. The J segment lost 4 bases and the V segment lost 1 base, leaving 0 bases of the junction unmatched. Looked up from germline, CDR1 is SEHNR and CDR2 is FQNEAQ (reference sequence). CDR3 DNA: TGTGCCAGCAGCTTAGGGACAGGCACTGAAGCTTTCTTT. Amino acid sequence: CASSLGTGTEAFF.

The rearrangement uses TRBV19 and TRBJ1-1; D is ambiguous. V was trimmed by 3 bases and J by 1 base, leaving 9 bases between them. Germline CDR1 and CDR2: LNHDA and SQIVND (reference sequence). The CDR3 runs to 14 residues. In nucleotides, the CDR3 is TGTGCCAGTAGTATTGGGCAGGCGAACACTGAAGCTTTCTTT. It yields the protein CASSIGQANTEAFF. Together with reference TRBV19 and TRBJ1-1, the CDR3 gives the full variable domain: DGGITQSPKYLFRKEGQNVTLSCEQNLNHDAMYWYRQDPGQGLRLIYYSQIVNDFQKGDIAEGYSVSREKKESFPLTVTSAQKNPTAFYLCASSIGQANTEAFFGQGTRLTVV.

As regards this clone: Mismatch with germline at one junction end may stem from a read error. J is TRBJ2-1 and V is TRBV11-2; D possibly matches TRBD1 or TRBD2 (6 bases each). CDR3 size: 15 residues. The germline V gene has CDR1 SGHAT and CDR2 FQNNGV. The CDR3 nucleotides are TGTGCCAGCAGTTTAGGAGGGGGCTCCTACAATGAGCAGTTCTTC. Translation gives CASSLGGGSYNEQFF.

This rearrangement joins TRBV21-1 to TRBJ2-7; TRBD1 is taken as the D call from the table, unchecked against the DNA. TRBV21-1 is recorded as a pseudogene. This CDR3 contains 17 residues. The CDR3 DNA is TGTGCCAGCAGCAAACCCCTCCCTTGGACAGCTAACTACGAGCAGTACTTC. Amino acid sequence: CASSKPLPWTANYEQYF.

For the CDR3, the DNA is TGTGCCAGTAGTATATCGCGCGGGAACTATGGCTACACCTTC. This translates into CASSISRGNYGYTF. The J gene is TRBJ1-2, the V gene TRBV19; D is unresolved. The V end lost 2 bases, the J end lost 2 bases, and 9 bases lay between the germline ends. Per germline, CDR1 LNHDA and CDR2 SQIVND (reference sequence). CDR3 length equals 14 residues.